This T cell receptor beta chain originates from a study of follicular helper T cells after annual influenza vaccination. Turning to the study itself: After each seasonal flu vaccination, blood came on days 0, 7 and 28.

TCRdb's table, derived via immunoSEQ multiplex PCR, lists solely in-frame clones and lacks some. Of some 11,000 clones detected, more than 65% appear once; the ten largest clones hold over 0.75%. Time point reported: 2014-2015 season, pre-vaccination. The germline gives CDR1 SGHRS, CDR2 YFSETQ. CDR3 length: 16 amino acids. V was pared by 3 bases and J by 2 bases, with 6 bases of the junction left unmatched. The sequence derives from an adult who received the influenza vaccine. The chain combines TRBV5-1 with TRBJ2-1, with 9 bases lining up with TRBD2. The sequenced sample was CXCR5- memory CD4+ T cells sorted from blood, obtained on the day of influenza vaccination. In DNA form, the CDR3 reads TGCGCCAGCAGCTGGGCTAGCGGGATGGCCTACAATGAGCAGTTCTTC. This sequence encodes CASSWASGMAYNEQFF. Full variable domain (remainder filled in from reference TRBV5-1 and TRBJ2-1): KAGVTQTPRYLIKTRGQQVTLSCSPISGHRSVSWYQQTPGQGLQFLFEYFSETQRNKGNFPGRFSGRQFSNSRSEMNVSTLELGDSALYLCASSWASGMAYNEQFFGPGTRLTVL.